This T cell receptor beta chain comes out of a study of blood T cell repertoires in COVID-19. Across the whole study: Sites in the United States, Italy and Spain provided acute and convalescent COVID-19 samples. Sources were T cells, B-cell-depleted T cells, or PBMCs; the material itself was cDNA or gDNA.

Authors' methods: Cell counts per sample came from amplifying reference gene primers. Here immunoSEQ multiplex PCR was the method, and the copy in TCRdb shows in-frame clones only, minus some. The V and J calls and clone size were taken over from that table, and D and trimming were inferred from the DNA. The table has 180,000 or so clones, approximately 85% seen once. The CDR3 runs to 15 residues. With 2 bases removed from V and 0 bases from J, the gap between germline ends came to 9 bases. CDR1 and CDR2 from the germline V gene are SGHNT and YYREEE (reference sequence). This sequence was found in a human donor with active or convalescent COVID-19. The donor label of this sample is uncertain. The sequenced sample was peripheral blood. The chain links TRBV5-4 to TRBJ2-1, with D tentatively TRBD2 (5 bases). CDR3 amino acids: CASSLAVNSYNEQFF. CDR3 nucleotides: TGTGCCAGCAGCTTAGCGGTAAACTCCTACAATGAGCAGTTCTTC.